This entry lists 5 T cell receptor beta chains sequenced from one sample in a study of blood T cell repertoires in COVID-19. The repertoire was sequenced with immunoSEQ multiplex PCR; TCRdb's copy has only in-frame clones and lacks some. The repertoire holds approximately 170,000 clones, with around 84% as singletons. Sequenced input: PBMCs or T cells enriched from blood (not recorded which). These receptors came from a woman aged 50 to 65 who had recovered from COVID-19.

The rearrangement joins TRBV7-2 to TRBJ2-1; D perhaps matches TRBD1 (6 bases). V dropped 5 bases and J dropped 7 bases, with 12 bases sitting between them. CDR3 length: 13 residues. Per germline, CDR1 SGHTA and CDR2 FQGNSA. DNA for the CDR3: TGTGCCAGCAGCAGACCCACAGGGAATGAGCAGTTCTTC. It is translated as CASSRPTGNEQFF.

The chain employs TRBV14 and TRBJ1-1, with D uncertain. V lost 4 bases, J lost 7 bases, and 16 bases lay in between. The CDR3 spans 14 residues. Germline V gives CDR1 SGHDN, CDR2 FVKESK. The CDR3 region has the DNA TGTGCCAGCAGCCGCCAACGGGGTTCTGTTGAAGCTTTCTTT. It codes for CASSRQRGSVEAFF.

This clone is a singleton in its sample. The V and J genes are TRBV28 and TRBJ1-1; D is perhaps TRBD1 (5 bases). Germline V CDR1 and CDR2: MDHEN, SYDVKM. This CDR3 is built from 15 residues. Trimming stripped 6 bases from V and 5 bases from J, with 19 bases between. CDR3 nucleotide sequence: TGTGCCAGCAGCGATTACAGGACCCCTGGAACTGAAGCTTTCTTT. Translating it yields CASSDYRTPGTEAFF.

This rearrangement joins TRBV6-5 to TRBJ1-2; D is ambiguous. The CDR3 runs 11 residues. Germline V gene data show CDR1 as MNHEY and CDR2 as SVGAGI. V was trimmed by 5 bases and J by 5 bases, leaving 6 bases between them. CDR3 in DNA: TGTGCCAGCAGTAACTTATATGGCTACACCTTC. This encodes CASSNLYGYTF.

This sequence joins TRBV7-2 and TRBJ2-3, with D maybe TRBD2 (5 bases). Germline values: CDR1 SGHTA, CDR2 FQGNSA. The CDR3 spans 14 residues. With 2 bases removed from V and 2 bases from J, the gap between germline ends came to 8 bases. The CDR3 protein is CASSLSGYTDTQYF. The CDR3 DNA reads as TGTGCCAGCAGCTTATCGGGGTACACAGATACGCAGTATTTT.